This entry features one TCR beta chain sequence. Antigen unknown. This specimen comes from a study of T cell responses to AZD1222 COVID-19 vaccine. Study-level findings and limits: Baseline seropositivity occurred in only a handful of AZD1222 recipients. White British people made up most donors, females outnumbered males, and clonal diversity was possibly underestimated. Unmutated variant regions are reportedly the target of nearly half of TCRs that are spike-specific.

Sequencing was performed with immunoSEQ multiplex PCR; in TCRdb, only in-frame clones are kept and a portion is missing. The sample includes about 90,000 clones, 89% of them seen just once. The CDR3 is made up of 15 amino acids. The V gene end was trimmed by 2 bases and the J gene end by 6 bases; junction bases not matched to a gene: 7. Germline CDR1 reads MNHEY; CDR2 reads SMNVEV (reference sequence). The sequencing used peripheral blood, collected 28 days after the second AZD1222 dose. The rearrangement joins TRBV27 to TRBJ2-3; TRBD1 matches 8 bases. The TCR was taken from an adult who received the AZD1222 COVID-19 vaccine. The CDR3 region is CASSLRTGLMDTQYF. The CDR3 nucleotides read TGTGCCAGCAGTTTAAGGACAGGGTTAATGGATACGCAGTATTTT.